This is a list of T cell receptor beta chains from one sample in a study of PD-1 blockade in classical Hodgkin lymphoma. Generated by immunoSEQ multiplex PCR, the TCRdb table keeps only in-frame clones and is missing some. The repertoire holds approximately 22,000 clones, about 80% seen once, with 7.2% in the top ten. The sequencing used peripheral blood mononuclear cells (PBMCs), collected before the fourth cycle of nivolumab. The receptor set was obtained from a human donor with classical Hodgkin lymphoma. CDR3s include the opening cysteine and the closing phenylalanine or tryptophan. The D gene is left open where the match is weak. Part of the rows lack a size; the others show once, few, many or a class for expanded clones.

TRBV7-2,TRBJ2-5,-,-,CASSSGFELETQYF,TGTGCCAGCAGCTCGGGGTTCGAATTGGAGACCCAGTACTTC
TRBV5-4,TRBJ2-3,once,TRBD2,CASSSPRVAGDTQYF,TGTGCCAGCAGCTCCCCCAGGGTAGCGGGGGATACGCAGTATTTT
TRBV30,TRBJ2-5,-,-,CAWSGGSQETQYF,TGTGCCTGGAGTGGGGGCAGCCAAGAGACCCAGTACTTC
TRBV28,TRBJ2-6,-,TRBD1,CASSWGQLSGANVLTF,TGTGCCAGCAGCTGGGGACAGCTTTCTGGGGCCAACGTCCTGACTTTC
TRBV5-6,TRBJ1-4,-,TRBD1,CASSSGTGGGEFF,TGTGCCAGCAGCTCCGGAACAGGGGGCGGGGAGTTTTTT
TRBV29-1,TRBJ2-7,few,TRBD1,CSVRGGTAYEQYF,TGCAGCGTGAGGGGTGGGACAGCTTACGAGCAGTACTTC
TRBV2,TRBJ1-1,-,-,CASAWTGTEAFF,TGTGCCAGCGCGTGGACGGGGACTGAAGCTTTCTTT
TRBV28,TRBJ2-5,-,-,CASSLEGLQETQYF,TGTGCCAGCAGTTTAGAGGGGCTCCAAGAGACCCAGTACTTC
TRBV10-1,TRBJ2-2,-,TRBD2,CASSENPGTSWTGELFF,TGCGCCAGCAGTGAGAACCCCGGGACTAGCTGGACCGGGGAGCTGTTTTTT
TRBV6-5,TRBJ1-1,-,-,CASSYSTSLLPQAFF,TGTGCCAGCAGTTACTCCACCTCCCTCCTTCCCCAAGCTTTCTTT
TRBV5-1,TRBJ2-3,-,TRBD1,CASSETGANTDTQYF,TGCGCCAGCAGCGAGACAGGGGCTAACACAGATACGCAGTATTTT
TRBV14,TRBJ1-4,-,TRBD1,CASSFGQAEKLFF,TGTGCCAGCAGTTTTGGACAGGCCGAAAAACTGTTTTTT
TRBV9,TRBJ2-2,-,-,CASSVRRIDDTGELFF,TGTGCCAGCAGCGTAAGGAGGATTGATGACACCGGGGAGCTGTTTTTT
TRBV5-4,TRBJ2-3,-,-,CASSLWDADTQYF,TGTGCCAGCAGCTTGTGGGACGCAGATACGCAGTATTTT
TRBV11-2,TRBJ2-7,-,-,CASSWLGDTYEQYF,TGTGCCAGCAGCTGGTTAGGTGACACCTACGAGCAGTACTTC
TRBV5-8,TRBJ2-2,-,-,CASSLPDTGELFF,TGTGCCAGCAGCTTACCTGATACCGGGGAGCTGTTTTTT
TRBV4-2,TRBJ2-2,-,-,CASSRFGQSNTGELFF,TGTGCCAGCAGCCGCTTTGGACAGTCGAACACCGGGGAGCTGTTTTTT
TRBV18,TRBJ2-1,-,TRBD2,CASSSRLAGDINEQFF,TGTGCCAGCTCATCTAGACTAGCGGGGGACATCAATGAGCAGTTCTTC
TRBV10-3,TRBJ2-3,-,-,CAIPGPSSTDTQYF,TGTGCCATCCCGGGACCTTCTAGCACAGATACGCAGTATTTT
TRBV5-1,TRBJ2-3,-,-,CASSLARNRLGTDTQYF,TGCGCCAGCAGCTTGGCCCGGAACCGGTTGGGGACAGATACGCAGTATTTT
TRBV5-6,TRBJ1-2,few,-,CASSPSSYGYTF,TGTGCCAGCAGCCCCTCGTCCTATGGCTACACCTTC
TRBV28,TRBJ2-7,-,-,CASSFGRTYEQYF,TGTGCCAGCAGTTTTGGGAGAACCTACGAGCAGTACTTC
TRBV4-2,TRBJ1-2,-,-,CASSQEGREDGYTF,TGTGCCAGCAGCCAAGAAGGCAGGGAGGATGGCTACACCTTC
TRBV4-2,TRBJ2-3,-,TRBD2,CASSGRTSGAGDTQYF,TGTGCCAGCAGCGGTCGGACTAGCGGGGCAGGGGATACGCAGTATTTT
TRBV2,TRBJ1-4,-,-,CASSEGSANEKLFF,TGTGCCAGCAGTGAGGGATCGGCTAATGAAAAACTGTTTTTT
TRBV4-2,TRBJ2-7,-,-,CASSRDGFYEQYF,TGTGCCAGCAGCCGGGACGGCTTCTACGAGCAGTACTTC
TRBV2,TRBJ1-5,-,TRBD1,CASVGWDSNQPQHF,TGTGCCAGCGTTGGTTGGGACAGTAATCAGCCCCAGCATTTT
TRBV6-4,TRBJ2-3,-,TRBD2,CASSGGLAGDTQYF,TGTGCCAGTTCCGGAGGACTAGCGGGAGATACGCAGTATTTT
TRBV9,TRBJ2-1,-,-,CASSVLLGGEQFF,TGTGCCAGCAGCGTTTTGCTGGGCGGTGAGCAGTTCTTC
TRBV27,TRBJ2-4,-,TRBD1,CASSLYWTGYGDIQYF,TGTGCCAGCAGTTTATACTGGACAGGGTACGGGGACATTCAGTACTTC
TRBV28,TRBJ2-1,-,TRBD2,CASSLWARGGFGEQFF,TGTGCCAGCAGTTTATGGGCCCGGGGAGGGTTTGGTGAGCAGTTCTTC
TRBV4-2,TRBJ2-7,-,-,CASSQDWATTYEQYF,TGTGCCAGCAGCCAAGATTGGGCAACCACCTACGAGCAGTACTTC
TRBV2,TRBJ2-1,-,-,CASDEGESYNEQFF,TGTGCCAGCGACGAGGGGGAGTCCTACAATGAGCAGTTCTTC
TRBV28,TRBJ2-1,-,TRBD2,CASSLSSREVFYNEQFF,TGTGCCAGCAGTTTATCCTCGCGGGAGGTTTTCTACAATGAGCAGTTCTTC
TRBV6-5,TRBJ2-5,few,-,CASQVFQGEEETQYF,TGTGCCAGTCAAGTCTTCCAGGGTGAGGAAGAGACCCAGTACTTC
TRBV5-1,TRBJ2-5,-,-,CASSLAGTPAQYF,TGCGCCAGCAGCTTGGCCGGGACTCCAGCCCAGTACTTC
TRBV9,TRBJ2-3,-,-,CASSVAVGTKPNTDTQYF,TGTGCCAGCAGCGTAGCGGTGGGGACAAAACCTAACACAGATACGCAGTATTTT
TRBV9,TRBJ2-7,-,TRBD2,CASSPGGTPSYEQYF,TGTGCCAGCAGCCCCGGGGGGACTCCTTCCTACGAGCAGTACTTC
TRBV28,TRBJ1-2,-,-,CASSIFFRGLTSKGYGYTF,TGTGCCAGCAGCATTTTCTTCCGGGGGTTAACCTCGAAGGGGTATGGCTACACCTTC
TRBV5-4,TRBJ2-5,-,-,CASSLGQLETQYF,TGTGCCAGCAGCTTGGGGCAGTTAGAGACCCAGTACTTC
TRBV11-2,TRBJ2-3,-,-,CASSLGPGAGDTQYF,TGTGCCAGCAGCTTAGGACCGGGGGCGGGAGATACGCAGTATTTT
TRBV9,TRBJ2-3,medium-sized,-,CASSAGAPSTDTQYF,TGTGCCAGCAGCGCAGGGGCACCGAGCACAGATACGCAGTATTTT
TRBV11-2,TRBJ2-5,-,-,CASSLGAGTRETQYF,TGTGCCAGCAGCTTAGGCGCGGGGACGAGAGAGACCCAGTACTTC
TRBV10-2,TRBJ2-2,-,-,CASRMTVPGELFF,TGCGCCAGCAGGATGACAGTACCGGGGGAGCTGTTTTTT
TRBV19,TRBJ2-5,-,-,CASSIANYQETQYF,TGTGCCAGTAGTATTGCAAATTACCAAGAGACCCAGTACTTC
TRBV4-3,TRBJ2-7,-,TRBD2,CASSQGTSGGKSSYEQYF,TGCGCCAGCAGCCAAGGGACTAGCGGGGGGAAGAGCTCCTACGAGCAGTACTTC
TRBV15,TRBJ2-1,-,-,CATSRDFRGEQFF,TGTGCCACCAGCAGAGATTTTAGGGGAGAGCAGTTCTTC
TRBV4-2,TRBJ2-1,once,-,CASSLTVSIYNEQFF,TGTGCCAGCAGCCTGACGGTTAGTATCTACAATGAGCAGTTCTTC